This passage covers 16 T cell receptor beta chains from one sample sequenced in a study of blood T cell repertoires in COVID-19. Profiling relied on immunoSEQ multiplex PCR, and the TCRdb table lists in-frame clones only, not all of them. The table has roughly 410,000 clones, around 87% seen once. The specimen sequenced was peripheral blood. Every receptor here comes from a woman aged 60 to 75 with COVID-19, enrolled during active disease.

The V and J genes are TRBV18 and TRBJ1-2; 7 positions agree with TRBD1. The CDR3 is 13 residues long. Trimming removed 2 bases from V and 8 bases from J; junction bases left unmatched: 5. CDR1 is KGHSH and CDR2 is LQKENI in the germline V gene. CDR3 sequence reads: CASSPTQGNGYTF. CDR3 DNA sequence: TGTGCCAGCTCACCAACACAGGGGAACGGCTACACCTTC.

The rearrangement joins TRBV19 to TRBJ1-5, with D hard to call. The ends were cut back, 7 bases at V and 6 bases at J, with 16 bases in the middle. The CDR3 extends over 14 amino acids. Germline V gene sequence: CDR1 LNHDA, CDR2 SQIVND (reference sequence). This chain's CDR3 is CASTLDAGSQPQHF. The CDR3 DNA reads TGTGCCAGTACCCTCGACGCGGGAAGTCAGCCCCAGCATTTT.

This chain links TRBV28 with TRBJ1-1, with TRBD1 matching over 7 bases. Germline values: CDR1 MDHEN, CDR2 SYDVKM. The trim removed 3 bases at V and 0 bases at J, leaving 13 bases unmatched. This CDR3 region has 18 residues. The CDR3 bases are TGTGCCAGCAGTTTCGCGACCGGGACAGCTGTCATGAACACTGAAGCTTTCTTT. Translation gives CASSFATGTAVMNTEAFF.

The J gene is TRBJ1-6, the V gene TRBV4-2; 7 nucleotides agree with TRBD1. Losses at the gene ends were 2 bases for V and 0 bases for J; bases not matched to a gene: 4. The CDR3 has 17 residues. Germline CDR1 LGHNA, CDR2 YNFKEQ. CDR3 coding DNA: TGTGCCAGCAGCCAAAAGGGGGCTAGCTCCTATAATTCACCCCTCCACTTT. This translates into CASSQKGASSYNSPLHF.

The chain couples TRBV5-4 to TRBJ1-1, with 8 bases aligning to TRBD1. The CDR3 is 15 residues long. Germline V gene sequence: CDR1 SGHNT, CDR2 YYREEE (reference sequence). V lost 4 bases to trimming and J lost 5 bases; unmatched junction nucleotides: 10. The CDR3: CASSPITGTGTEAFF. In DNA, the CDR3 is TGTGCCAGCAGCCCCATAACGGGGACAGGTACTGAAGCTTTCTTT.

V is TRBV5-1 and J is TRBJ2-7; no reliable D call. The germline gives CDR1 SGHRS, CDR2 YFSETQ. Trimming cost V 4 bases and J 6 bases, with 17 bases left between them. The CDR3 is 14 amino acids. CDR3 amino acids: CASSLDGAYGEQYF. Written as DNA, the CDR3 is TGCGCCAGCAGCCTGGACGGAGCCTACGGCGAGCAGTACTTC.

In DNA form, the CDR3 reads TGTGCCACCAGTGACAACGGTGGAGGGACGTATGGCTACACCTTC. Translated: CATSDNGGGTYGYTF. The chain is built from TRBV24-1 and TRBJ1-2, with D possibly TRBD1 on 5 matching bases. Germline lookup yields CDR1 KGHDR and CDR2 SFDVKD. V was clipped by 4 bases and J by 5 bases, with 16 bases between them. The length of the CDR3 is 15 residues.

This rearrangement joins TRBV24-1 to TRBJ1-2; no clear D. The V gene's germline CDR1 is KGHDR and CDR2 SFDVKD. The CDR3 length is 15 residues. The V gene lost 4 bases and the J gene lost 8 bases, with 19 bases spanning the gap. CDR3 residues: CATSDPGRGLGGYTF. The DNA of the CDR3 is TGTGCCACCAGTGACCCCGGACGGGGTTTGGGAGGCTACACCTTC.

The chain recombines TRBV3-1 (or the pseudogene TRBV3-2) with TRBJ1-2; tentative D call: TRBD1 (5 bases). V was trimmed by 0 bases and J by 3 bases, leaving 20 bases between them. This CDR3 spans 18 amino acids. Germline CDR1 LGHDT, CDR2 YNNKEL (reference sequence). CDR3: CASSQERTVLGGDYGYTF. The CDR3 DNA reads TGTGCCAGCAGCCAAGAACGAACAGTTTTGGGGGGAGACTATGGCTACACCTTC.

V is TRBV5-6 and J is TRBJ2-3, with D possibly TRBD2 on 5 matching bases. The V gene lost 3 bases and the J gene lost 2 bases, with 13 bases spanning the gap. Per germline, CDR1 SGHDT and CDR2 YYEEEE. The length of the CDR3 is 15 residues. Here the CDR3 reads CASSSVGRDTDTQYF. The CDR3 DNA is TGTGCCAGCAGCTCCGTGGGCCGGGACACAGATACGCAGTATTTT.

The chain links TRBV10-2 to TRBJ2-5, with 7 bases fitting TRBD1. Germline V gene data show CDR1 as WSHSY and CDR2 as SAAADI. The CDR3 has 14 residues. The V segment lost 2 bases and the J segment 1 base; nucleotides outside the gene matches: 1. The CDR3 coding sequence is TGCGCCAGCAGTGAGGACAGGGTCCAAGAGACCCAGTACTTC. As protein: CASSEDRVQETQYF.

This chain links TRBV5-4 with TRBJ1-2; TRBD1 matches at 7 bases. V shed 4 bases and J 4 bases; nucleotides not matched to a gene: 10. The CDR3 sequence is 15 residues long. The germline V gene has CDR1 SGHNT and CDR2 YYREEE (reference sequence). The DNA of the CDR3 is TGTGCCAGCAGCCCATACGACAGGGTTGGCTATGGCTACACCTTC. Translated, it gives CASSPYDRVGYGYTF.

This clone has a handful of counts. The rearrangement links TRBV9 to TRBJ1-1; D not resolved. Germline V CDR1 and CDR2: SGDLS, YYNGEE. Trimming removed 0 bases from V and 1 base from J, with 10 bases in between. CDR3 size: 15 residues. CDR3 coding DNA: TGTGCCAGCAGCGTAGGCGGCAGCGCGAACACTGAAGCTTTCTTT. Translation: CASSVGGSANTEAFF.

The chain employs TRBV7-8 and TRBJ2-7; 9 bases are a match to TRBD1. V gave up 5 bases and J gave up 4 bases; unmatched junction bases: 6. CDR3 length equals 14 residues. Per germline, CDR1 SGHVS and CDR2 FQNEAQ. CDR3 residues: CASSPPGQGYEQYF. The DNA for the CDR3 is TGTGCCAGCAGCCCCCCGGGACAGGGATACGAGCAGTACTTC. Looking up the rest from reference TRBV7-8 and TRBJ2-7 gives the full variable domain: GAGVSQSPRYKVAKRGQDVALRCDPISGHVSLFWYQQALGQGPEFLTYFQNEAQLDKSGLPSDRFFAERPEGSVSTLKIQRTQQEDSAVYLCASSPPGQGYEQYFGPGTRLTVT.

As DNA, the CDR3 is TGTGCCAGCAGCGTATCAGGGTTACTGAACACTGAAGCTTTCTTT. Translated: CASSVSGLLNTEAFF. This chain uses TRBV9 with TRBJ1-1, with TRBD1 as a possible D gene (5 bases). The CDR3 is 15 amino acids. With 1 base removed from V and 0 bases from J, the gap between germline ends came to 10 bases. Germline CDR1 is SGDLS and CDR2 is YYNGEE.

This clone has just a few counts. CDR3 loop: CASSVGGGFGNIQYF. CDR3 DNA sequence: TGTGCCAGCAGCGTAGGCGGGGGGTTTGGAAACATTCAGTACTTC. This chain connects TRBV9 to TRBJ2-4, with 8 bases matching TRBD2. The CDR3 spans 15 residues. Trimming removed 0 bases from V and 6 bases from J; junction bases left unmatched: 5. In germline, CDR1 is SGDLS, CDR2 YYNGEE.